One T cell receptor (beta chain) is described in this entry. Source study methods: Nucleated cell counts were estimated from reference gene primer amplification. Some clones are missing from TCRdb's copy, which holds only in-frame ones; the method was immunoSEQ multiplex PCR. The D gene and trimming were derived from the DNA, and the V and J assignments and clone size from that table. Among a few hundred thousand clones listed, 75% to 90% were seen once. This specimen belongs to a study of blood T cell repertoires in COVID-19. About the study: Material from acute and convalescent COVID-19 was sourced from the United States, Italy and Spain.

Participants were placed into cohorts based on the clinical history they reported. Someone with COVID-19 had been met by exposed participants within 2 weeks before study entry. There are 13 residues in the CDR3. Trimming pared 6 bases from V and 3 bases from J, leaving 9 bases between. Germline lookup yields CDR1 SNHLY and CDR2 FYNNEI. This receptor was taken from a woman aged 25 to 39 who had been exposed to COVID-19. The V and J genes are TRBV2 and TRBJ1-5, with a tentative D call TRBD1 (6 bases). The sample consisted of PBMCs or T cells enriched from blood (not recorded which). CDR3 sequence reads: CASRTGPNQPQHF. CDR3 DNA: TGTGCCAGCAGGACAGGCCCCAATCAGCCCCAGCATTTT.